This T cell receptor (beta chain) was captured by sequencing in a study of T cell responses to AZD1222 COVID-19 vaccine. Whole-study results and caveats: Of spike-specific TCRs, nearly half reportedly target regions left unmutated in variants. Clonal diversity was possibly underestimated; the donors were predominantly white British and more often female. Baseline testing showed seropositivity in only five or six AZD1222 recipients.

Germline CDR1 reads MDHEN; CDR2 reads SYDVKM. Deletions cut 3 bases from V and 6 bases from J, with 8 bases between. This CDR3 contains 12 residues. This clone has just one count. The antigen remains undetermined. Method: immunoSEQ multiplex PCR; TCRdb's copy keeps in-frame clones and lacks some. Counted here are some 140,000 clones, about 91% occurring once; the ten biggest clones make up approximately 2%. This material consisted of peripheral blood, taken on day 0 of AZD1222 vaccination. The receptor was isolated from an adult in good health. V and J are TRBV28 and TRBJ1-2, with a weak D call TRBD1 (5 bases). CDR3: CASSLPGDGYTF. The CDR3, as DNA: TGTGCCAGCAGTTTGCCGGGGGATGGCTACACCTTC.